This TCR beta chain was profiled in a study of shared clonotypes between healthy human individuals. This CDR3 comprises 11 residues. CDR1 and CDR2 from the germline V gene are DFQATT and SNEGSKA (reference sequence). Profiled with immunoSEQ multiplex PCR; TCRdb holds only in-frame clones, not every one. The sample contains about 2.3 million clones, roughly 93% of which appear only once. The clonotype originates from a man aged 18 to 30 in good health. Some clones in this sample may be carry-over from other donors' samples. What was sequenced was naive CD4+ T cells from PBMCs. Specified subset: CD45RA+ positively selected. The chain has TRBV20-1 and TRBJ2-4; either TRBD1 or TRBD2 may fit D (6 bases each). The CDR3 spells CKGGLGHIQYF. The CDR3, as DNA: TGCAAGGGGGGTCTCGGCCACATTCAGTACTTC.